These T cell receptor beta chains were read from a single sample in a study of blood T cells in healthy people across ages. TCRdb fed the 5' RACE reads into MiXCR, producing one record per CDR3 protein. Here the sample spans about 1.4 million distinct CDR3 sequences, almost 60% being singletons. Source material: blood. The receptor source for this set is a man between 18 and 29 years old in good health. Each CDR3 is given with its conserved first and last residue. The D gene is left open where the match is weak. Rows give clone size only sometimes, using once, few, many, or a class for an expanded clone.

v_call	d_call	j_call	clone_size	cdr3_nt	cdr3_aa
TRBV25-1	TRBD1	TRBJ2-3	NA	TGTACCAGCCGACGACAGGGTTCCACAGATACGCAGTATTTT	CTSRRQGSTDTQYF
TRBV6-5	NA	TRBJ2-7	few	TGTGCCAGCAGTTACTCCCACTCCTACGAGCAGTACTTC	CASSYSHSYEQYF
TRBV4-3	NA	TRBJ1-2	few	TGCGCCAGCAGCAACGCCGGGACAAGCTATGGCTACACCTTC	CASSNAGTSYGYTF
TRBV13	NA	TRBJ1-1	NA	TGTGCCAGCAGCCCAACAGGGAACTACGCTGAAGCTTTCTTT	CASSPTGNYAEAFF
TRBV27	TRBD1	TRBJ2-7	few	TGTGCCAGCAAGGTAGGGACAGGGACTTACGAGCAGTACTTC	CASKVGTGTYEQYF
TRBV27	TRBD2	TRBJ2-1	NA	TGTGCCAGCAGTTCCCCGAGCGGGAGGGCTGGCTATGAGCAGTTCTTC	CASSSPSGRAGYEQFF
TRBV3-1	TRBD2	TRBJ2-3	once	TGTGCCAGCAGCCTCCGGGCTAGCGGGGCCCCAGATACGCAGTATTTT	CASSLRASGAPDTQYF
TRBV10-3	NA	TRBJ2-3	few	TGTGCCATCACGGACGCGGGGCTGGAAGATACGCAGTATTTT	CAITDAGLEDTQYF
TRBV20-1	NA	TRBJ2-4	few	TGCAGTGCTAGGGACCCCAAAAACATTCAGTACTTC	CSARDPKNIQYF
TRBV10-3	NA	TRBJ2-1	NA	TGTGCCATCAGTGAGGACTTACGATACAATGAGCAGTTCTTC	CAISEDLRYNEQFF
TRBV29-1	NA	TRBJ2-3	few	TGCAGCGTCGGGCCGGCCAGCGCAGAAACAGATACGCAGTATTTT	CSVGPASAETDTQYF
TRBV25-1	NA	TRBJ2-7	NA	TGTGCCAGCAGTGACCCTAGTTCCCCTAACAATGAGCAGTACTTC	CASSDPSSPNNEQYF
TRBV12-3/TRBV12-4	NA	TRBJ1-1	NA	TGTGCCAGCAGCCTAGGGGAGGACAAAGCTTTCTTT	CASSLGEDKAFF
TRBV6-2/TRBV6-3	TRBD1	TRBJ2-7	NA	TGTGCCAGCAGTTACTCACGGGACAGGGGGCGAGATCCAACCGGCTACGAGCAGTACTTC	CASSYSRDRGRDPTGYEQYF
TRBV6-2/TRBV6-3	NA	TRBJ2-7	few	TGTGCCAGCAGTTACCGGTATTCCTACGAGCAGTACTTC	CASSYRYSYEQYF
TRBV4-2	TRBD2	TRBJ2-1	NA	TGTGCCAGCACCGTCGGACTAGCGGGGCCTGAGCAGTTCTTC	CASTVGLAGPEQFF